This T cell receptor beta chain emerged from a study of glioma-infiltrating T cells. The CDR3 spans 13 residues. Germline-derived CDR1 and CDR2 are ENHRY and SYGVKD. Using RNA template, CDR3s of TCR alpha and beta were amplified with iRepertoire arm-PCR. TCRdb redid the calling of the multiplex PCR reads with MiXCR, one entry per CDR3 protein. The top ten clones hold approximately 16% of a sample with 100,000 to 150,000 distinct CDR3 sequences, roughly 23% of them seen once. This clonotype was counted ten times or more. A read error may produce the germline difference seen at one junction end. V is TRBV10-3 and J is TRBJ2-5; D gene unclear. Sequencing was carried out using glioma tissue, nonneoplastic brain tissue, or PBMCs (not recorded which). The TCR originated in a human donor with low-grade glioma or glioblastoma, undergoing nonglioma brain surgery, or in good health (not recorded which). Written as DNA, the CDR3 is TGTGCCATCAAGGATGGTATCCAAGGGACCCAGTACTTC. This gives the protein CAIKDGIQGTQYF.